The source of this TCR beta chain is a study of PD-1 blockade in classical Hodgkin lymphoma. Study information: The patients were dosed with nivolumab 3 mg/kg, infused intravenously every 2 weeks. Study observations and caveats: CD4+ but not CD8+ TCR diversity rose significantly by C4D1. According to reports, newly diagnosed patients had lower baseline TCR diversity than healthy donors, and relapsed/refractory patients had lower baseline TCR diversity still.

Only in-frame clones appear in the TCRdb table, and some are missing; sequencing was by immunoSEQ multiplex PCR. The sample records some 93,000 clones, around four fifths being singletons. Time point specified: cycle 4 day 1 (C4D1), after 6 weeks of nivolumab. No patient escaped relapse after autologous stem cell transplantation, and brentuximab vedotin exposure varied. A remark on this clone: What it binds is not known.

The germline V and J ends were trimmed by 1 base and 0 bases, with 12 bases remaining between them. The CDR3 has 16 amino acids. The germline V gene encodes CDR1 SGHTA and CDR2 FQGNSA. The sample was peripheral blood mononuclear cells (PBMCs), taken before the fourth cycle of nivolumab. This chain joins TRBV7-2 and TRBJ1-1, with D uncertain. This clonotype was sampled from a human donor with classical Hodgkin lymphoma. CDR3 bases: TGTGCCAGCAGCTTAGGAGGTCGGGGAATGAACACTGAAGCTTTCTTT. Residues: CASSLGGRGMNTEAFF. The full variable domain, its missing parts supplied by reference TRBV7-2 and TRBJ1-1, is GAGVSQSPSNKVTEKGKDVELRCDPISGHTALYWYRQSLGQGLEFLIYFQGNSAPDKSGLPSDRFSAERTGGSVSTLTIQRTQQEDSAVYLCASSLGGRGMNTEAFFGQGTRLTVV.